The clone carrying this TCR beta chain showed up just a few times. No antigen is known for it. The V gene lost 5 bases and the J gene lost 7 bases, with 11 bases spanning the gap. The CDR3 spans 12 residues. Germline CDR1 and CDR2: LNHDA and SQIVND (reference sequence). The source of the sample is a study of OX40 agonist ivuxolimab in advanced cancers. Study overall: Each patient was given ivuxolimab into a vein every 2 weeks, at 0.01 to 10 mg/kg. Having had anti-PD-1, anti-PD-L1 or anti-CTLA-4 therapy before was allowed, and about 42% had some. Whole-study results and caveats: CD8+ T cells (on average) carried more expanded clones than CD4+ T cells.

The data were produced by immunoSEQ multiplex PCR, yet TCRdb's version contains in-frame clones alone and is incomplete. The sample records about 64,000 clones, about 91% being singletons. The receptor was isolated from an adult with an advanced solid tumor such as melanoma, head and neck, liver or kidney cancer. The chain links TRBV19 to TRBJ2-5; D gene uncertain. The input for sequencing was CD4+ or CD8+ T cells sorted from blood, taken in a trial of the OX40 agonist ivuxolimab. The CDR3 protein is CASSQKLGTQYF. CDR3 DNA sequence: TGTGCCAGTAGTCAAAAGTTAGGGACCCAGTACTTC.